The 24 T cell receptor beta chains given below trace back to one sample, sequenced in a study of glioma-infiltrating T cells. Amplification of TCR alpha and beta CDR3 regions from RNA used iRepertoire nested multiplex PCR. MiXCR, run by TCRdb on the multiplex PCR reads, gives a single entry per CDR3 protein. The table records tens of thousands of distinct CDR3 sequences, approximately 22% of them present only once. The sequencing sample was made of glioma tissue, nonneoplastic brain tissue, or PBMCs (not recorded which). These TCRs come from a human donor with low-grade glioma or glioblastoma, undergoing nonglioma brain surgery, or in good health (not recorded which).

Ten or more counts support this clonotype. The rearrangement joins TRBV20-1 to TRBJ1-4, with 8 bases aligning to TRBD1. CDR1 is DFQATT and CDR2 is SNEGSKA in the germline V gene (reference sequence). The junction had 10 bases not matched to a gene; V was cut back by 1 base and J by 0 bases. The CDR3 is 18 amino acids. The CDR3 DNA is TGCAGTGCTAGAGCCGGGACAGGTGCCCTTGCAACTAATGAAAAACTGTTTTTT. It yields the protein CSARAGTGALATNEKLFF.

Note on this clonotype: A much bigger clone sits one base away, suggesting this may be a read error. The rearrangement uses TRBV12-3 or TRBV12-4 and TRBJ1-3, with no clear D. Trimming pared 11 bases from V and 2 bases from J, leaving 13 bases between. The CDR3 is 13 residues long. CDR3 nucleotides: TGTGCCCGCACCCTTAGGGCTGGAAACACCATATATTTT. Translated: CARTLRAGNTIYF.

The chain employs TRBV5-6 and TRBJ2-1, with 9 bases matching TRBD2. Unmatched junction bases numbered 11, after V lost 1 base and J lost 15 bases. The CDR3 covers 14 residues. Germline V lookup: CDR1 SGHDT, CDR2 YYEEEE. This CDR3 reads CASSLLRAREGPFF. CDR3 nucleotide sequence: TGTGCCAGCAGCTTGCTGAGGGCGCGGGAGGGCCCGTTCTTC.

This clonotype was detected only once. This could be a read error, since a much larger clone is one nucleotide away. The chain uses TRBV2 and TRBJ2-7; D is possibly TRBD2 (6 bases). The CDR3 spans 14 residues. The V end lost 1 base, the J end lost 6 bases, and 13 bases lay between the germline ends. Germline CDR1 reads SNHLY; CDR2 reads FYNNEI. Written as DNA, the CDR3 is TGTGCCAGCAGTGAAGGAGGACGGGGAGGCGAGCAGTACTTC. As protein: CASSEGGRGGEQYF.

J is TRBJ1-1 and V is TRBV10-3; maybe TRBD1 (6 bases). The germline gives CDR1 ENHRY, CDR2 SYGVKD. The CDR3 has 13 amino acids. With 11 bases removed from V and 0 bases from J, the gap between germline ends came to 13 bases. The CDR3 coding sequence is TGTGCCGTACACAGGGACCTGAACACTGAAGCTTTCTTT. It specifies CAVHRDLNTEAFF.

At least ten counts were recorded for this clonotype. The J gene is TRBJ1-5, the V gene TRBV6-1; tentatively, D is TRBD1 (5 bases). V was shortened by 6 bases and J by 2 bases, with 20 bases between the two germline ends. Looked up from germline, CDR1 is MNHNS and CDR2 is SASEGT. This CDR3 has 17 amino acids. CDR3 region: CASSGTPWVEGNQPQHF. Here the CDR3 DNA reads TGTGCCAGCAGCGGGACCCCCTGGGTGGAGGGCAATCAGCCCCAGCATTTT.

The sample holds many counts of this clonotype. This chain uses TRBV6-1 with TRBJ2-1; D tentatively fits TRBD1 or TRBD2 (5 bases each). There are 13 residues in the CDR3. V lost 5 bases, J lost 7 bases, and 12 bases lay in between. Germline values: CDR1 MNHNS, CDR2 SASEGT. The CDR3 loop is CASSWRQGNEQFF. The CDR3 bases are TGTGCCAGCAGTTGGAGGCAGGGTAATGAGCAGTTCTTC.

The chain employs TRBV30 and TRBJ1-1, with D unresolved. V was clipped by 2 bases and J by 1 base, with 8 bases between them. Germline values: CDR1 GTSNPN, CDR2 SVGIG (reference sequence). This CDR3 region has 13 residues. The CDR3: CAWSRIPNTEAFF. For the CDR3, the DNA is TGTGCCTGGAGTCGAATACCGAACACTGAAGCTTTCTTT.

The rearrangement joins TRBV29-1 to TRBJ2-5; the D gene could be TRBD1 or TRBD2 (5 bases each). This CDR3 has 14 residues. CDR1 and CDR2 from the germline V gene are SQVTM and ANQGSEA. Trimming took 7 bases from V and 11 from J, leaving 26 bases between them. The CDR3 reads CSAITGAVYNEQYF. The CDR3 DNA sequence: TGCAGCGCTATAACAGGAGCGGTGTACAATGAGCAGTACTTC. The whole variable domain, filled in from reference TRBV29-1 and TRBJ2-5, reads SAVISQKPSRDICQRGTSLTIQCQVDSQVTMMFWYRQQPGQSLTLIATANQGSEATYESGFVIDKFPISRPNLTFSTLTVSNMSPEDSSIYLCSAITGAVYNEQYFGPGTRLLVL.

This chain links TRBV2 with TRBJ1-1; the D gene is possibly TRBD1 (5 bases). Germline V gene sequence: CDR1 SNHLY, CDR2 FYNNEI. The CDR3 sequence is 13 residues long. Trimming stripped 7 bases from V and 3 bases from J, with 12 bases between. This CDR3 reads CASKGRGDTEAFF. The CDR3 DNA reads TGTGCCAGCAAAGGACGGGGGGACACTGAAGCTTTCTTT.

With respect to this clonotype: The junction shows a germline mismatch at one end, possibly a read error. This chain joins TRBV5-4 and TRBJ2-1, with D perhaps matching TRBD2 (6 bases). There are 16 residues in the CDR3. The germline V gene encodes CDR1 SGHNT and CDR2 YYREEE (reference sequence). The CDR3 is CASSLSSGVGYNGQFF. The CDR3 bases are TGTGCCAGCAGCTTGTCGTCGGGAGTGGGGTACAATGGGCAGTTCTTC.

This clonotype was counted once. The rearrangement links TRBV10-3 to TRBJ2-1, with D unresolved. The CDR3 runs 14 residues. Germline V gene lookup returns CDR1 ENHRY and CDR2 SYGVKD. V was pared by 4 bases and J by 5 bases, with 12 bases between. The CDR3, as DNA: TGTGCCATCAGTGTGTCTGCATTCAACAATGAGCAGTTCTTC. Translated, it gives CAISVSAFNNEQFF.

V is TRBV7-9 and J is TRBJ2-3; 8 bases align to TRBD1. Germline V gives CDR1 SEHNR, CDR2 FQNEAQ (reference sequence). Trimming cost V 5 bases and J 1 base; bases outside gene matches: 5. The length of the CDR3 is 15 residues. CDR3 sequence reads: CASSRPGQGTDTQYF. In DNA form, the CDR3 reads TGTGCCAGCAGCCGTCCGGGACAGGGCACAGATACGCAGTATTTT.

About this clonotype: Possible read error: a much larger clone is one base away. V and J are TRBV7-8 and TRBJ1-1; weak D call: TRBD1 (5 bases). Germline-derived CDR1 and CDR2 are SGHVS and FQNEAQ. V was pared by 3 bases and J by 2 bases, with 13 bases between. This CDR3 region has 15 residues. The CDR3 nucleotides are TGTGCCAGCAGCTTGCAGGGCCGGGTAAACACTGAAGCTTTCTTT. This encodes CASSLQGRVNTEAFF.

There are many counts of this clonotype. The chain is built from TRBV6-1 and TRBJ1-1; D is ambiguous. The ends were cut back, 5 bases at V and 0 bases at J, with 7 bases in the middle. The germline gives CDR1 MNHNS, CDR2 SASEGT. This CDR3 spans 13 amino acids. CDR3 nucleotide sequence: TGTGCCAGCAGTTTTACTTTGAACACTGAAGCTTTCTTT. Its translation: CASSFTLNTEAFF.

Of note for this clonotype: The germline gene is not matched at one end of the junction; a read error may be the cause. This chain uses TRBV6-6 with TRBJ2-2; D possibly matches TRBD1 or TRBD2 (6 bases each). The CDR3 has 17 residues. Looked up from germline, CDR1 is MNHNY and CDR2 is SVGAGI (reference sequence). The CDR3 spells CASSYSVRGAEKGELFF. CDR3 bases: TGTGCCAGCAGCTACTCGGTTAGGGGGGCCGAAAAAGGGGAGCTGTTTTTT.

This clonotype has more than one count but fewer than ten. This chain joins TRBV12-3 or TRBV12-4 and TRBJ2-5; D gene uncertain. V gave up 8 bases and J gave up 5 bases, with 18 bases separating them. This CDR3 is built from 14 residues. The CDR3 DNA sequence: TGTGCCAGCGCCTCTGGGTACAAAAAGGAGACCCAGTACTTC. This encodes CASASGYKKETQYF.

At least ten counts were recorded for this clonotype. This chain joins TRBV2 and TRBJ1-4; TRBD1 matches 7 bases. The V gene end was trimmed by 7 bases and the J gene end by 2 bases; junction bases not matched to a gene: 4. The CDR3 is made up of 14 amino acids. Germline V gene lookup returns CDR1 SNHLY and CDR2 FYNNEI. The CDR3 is CASIATGTNEKLFF. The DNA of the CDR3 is TGTGCCAGCATAGCGACAGGGACTAATGAAAAACTGTTTTTT.

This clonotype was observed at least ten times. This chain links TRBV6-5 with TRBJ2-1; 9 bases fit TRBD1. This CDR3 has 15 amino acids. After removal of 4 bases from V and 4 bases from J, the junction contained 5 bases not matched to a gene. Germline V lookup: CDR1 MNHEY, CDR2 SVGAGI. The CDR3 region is CASSSSGTGYNEQFF. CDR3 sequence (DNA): TGTGCCAGCAGTTCCTCCGGGACAGGGTACAATGAGCAGTTCTTC.

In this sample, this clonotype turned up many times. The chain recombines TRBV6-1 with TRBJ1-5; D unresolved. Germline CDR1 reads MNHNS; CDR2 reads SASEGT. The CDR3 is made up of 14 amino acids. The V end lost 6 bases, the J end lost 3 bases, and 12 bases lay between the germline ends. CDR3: CASRRIVNNQPQHF. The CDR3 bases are TGTGCCAGCAGGAGAATTGTTAACAATCAGCCCCAGCATTTT.

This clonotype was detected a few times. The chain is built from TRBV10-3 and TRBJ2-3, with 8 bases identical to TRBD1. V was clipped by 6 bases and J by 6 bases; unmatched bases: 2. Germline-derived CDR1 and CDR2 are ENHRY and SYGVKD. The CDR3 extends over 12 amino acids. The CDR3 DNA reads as TGTGCCATCAGCCGGGACAGGGATACGCAGTATTTT. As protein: CAISRDRDTQYF.

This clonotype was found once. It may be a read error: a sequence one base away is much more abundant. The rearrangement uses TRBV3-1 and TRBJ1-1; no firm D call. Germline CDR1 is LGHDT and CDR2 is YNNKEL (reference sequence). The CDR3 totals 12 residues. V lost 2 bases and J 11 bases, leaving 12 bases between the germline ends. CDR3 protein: CASSQRRGPAFF. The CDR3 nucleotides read TGTGCCAGCAGCCAACGACGGGGTCCGGCTTTCTTT.

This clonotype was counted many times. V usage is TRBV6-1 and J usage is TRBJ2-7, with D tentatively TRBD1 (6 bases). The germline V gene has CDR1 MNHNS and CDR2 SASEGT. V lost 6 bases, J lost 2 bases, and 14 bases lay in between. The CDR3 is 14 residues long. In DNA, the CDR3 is TGTGCCAGCAGGGCAAGACAGGCCCCCTACGAGCAGTACTTC. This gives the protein CASRARQAPYEQYF.

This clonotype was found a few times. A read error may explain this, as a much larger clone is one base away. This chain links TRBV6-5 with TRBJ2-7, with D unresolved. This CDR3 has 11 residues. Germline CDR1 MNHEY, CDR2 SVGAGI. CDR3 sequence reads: CAISDLYGQYF. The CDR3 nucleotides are TGTGCCATCAGTGACCTCTACGGGCAGTACTTC.